Listed below are T cell receptor beta chains from one sample, sequenced in a study of blood T cell repertoires in COVID-19. Repertoires were generated with immunoSEQ multiplex PCR, while TCRdb's copy carries only in-frame clones and drops some. The table has 70,000 to 75,000 clones, about 79% seen once. Sequencing input: peripheral blood. Source of these receptors: a man aged 70-80 years with acute or convalescent COVID-19. CDR3s include the opening cysteine and the closing phenylalanine or tryptophan. The order of the fields is D gene, V gene, clone size, J gene, CDR3 DNA, CDR3 protein. The D gene is left open where the match is weak. The size entry is marked missing in some rows and otherwise reads once, few, many or a size class.

D gene: TRBD2
V gene: TRBV4-1
clone size: once
J gene: TRBJ2-1
CDR3 DNA: TGCGCCAGCAGCCAGGGGGAACTAGCGCTCAATGAGCAGTTCTTC
CDR3 protein: CASSQGELALNEQFF

D gene: -
V gene: TRBV29-1
clone size: -
J gene: TRBJ2-5
CDR3 DNA: TGCAGCGGTCAGACGGGGCAAGAGACCCAGTACTTC
CDR3 protein: CSGQTGQETQYF

D gene: TRBD2
V gene: TRBV28
clone size: -
J gene: TRBJ2-2
CDR3 DNA: TGTGCCAGCAGAAAAGCGGGAGGGAACACCGGGGAGCTGTTTTTT
CDR3 protein: CASRKAGGNTGELFF

D gene: -
V gene: TRBV5-1
clone size: once
J gene: TRBJ1-3
CDR3 DNA: TGCGCCAGCAGCTTGAACAGTGAAAACACCATATATTTT
CDR3 protein: CASSLNSENTIYF

D gene: -
V gene: TRBV5-1
clone size: -
J gene: TRBJ2-5
CDR3 DNA: TGCGCCAGCAGCTTGGGCGGCGGCTACAAGAAGGAGACCCAGTACTTC
CDR3 protein: CASSLGGGYKKETQYF

D gene: -
V gene: TRBV29-1
clone size: -
J gene: TRBJ2-1
CDR3 DNA: TGCAGCGTTGTAGGAGGGATGCGAAATGAGCAGTTCTTC
CDR3 protein: CSVVGGMRNEQFF

D gene: -
V gene: TRBV6-5
clone size: -
J gene: TRBJ1-5
CDR3 DNA: TGTGCCAGCAGTTACTCATCGGGGAGGCCTCAGCCCCAGCATTTT
CDR3 protein: CASSYSSGRPQPQHF

D gene: -
V gene: TRBV7-2
clone size: -
J gene: TRBJ2-2
CDR3 DNA: TGTGCCAGCAGCACCTACCTGTCCGGGGAGCTGTTTTTT
CDR3 protein: CASSTYLSGELFF

D gene: TRBD2
V gene: TRBV5-1
clone size: -
J gene: TRBJ2-3
CDR3 DNA: TGCGCCAGCAGCGTCGGACTAGCTCGCACAGATACGCAGTATTTT
CDR3 protein: CASSVGLARTDTQYF

D gene: -
V gene: TRBV15
clone size: -
J gene: TRBJ2-5
CDR3 DNA: TGTGCCACCACTGGAGGAAAGACCCAGTACTTC
CDR3 protein: CATTGGKTQYF

D gene: TRBD2
V gene: TRBV29-1
clone size: -
J gene: TRBJ2-1
CDR3 DNA: TGCAGCGGGAGACTAGCGGAGATAAGATACAATGAGCAGTTCTTC
CDR3 protein: CSGRLAEIRYNEQFF

D gene: TRBD1
V gene: TRBV27
clone size: -
J gene: TRBJ1-1
CDR3 DNA: TGTGCCAGCAGAGAAACAGGGGCCACTGAAGCTTTCTTT
CDR3 protein: CASRETGATEAFF

D gene: TRBD1
V gene: TRBV9
clone size: -
J gene: TRBJ1-5
CDR3 DNA: TGTGCCAGCAGCGCGACAGGGGTTAATCAGCCCCAGCATTTT
CDR3 protein: CASSATGVNQPQHF

D gene: -
V gene: TRBV6-6
clone size: -
J gene: TRBJ1-4
CDR3 DNA: TGTGCCAGCCAACAGGGCCCTAATGAAAAACTGTTTTTT
CDR3 protein: CASQQGPNEKLFF

D gene: TRBD2
V gene: TRBV3-1/TRBV3-2
clone size: few
J gene: TRBJ2-2
CDR3 DNA: TGTGCCAGCAGCCAAGAGGGGGGGTCCGGGGAGCTGTTTTTT
CDR3 protein: CASSQEGGSGELFF